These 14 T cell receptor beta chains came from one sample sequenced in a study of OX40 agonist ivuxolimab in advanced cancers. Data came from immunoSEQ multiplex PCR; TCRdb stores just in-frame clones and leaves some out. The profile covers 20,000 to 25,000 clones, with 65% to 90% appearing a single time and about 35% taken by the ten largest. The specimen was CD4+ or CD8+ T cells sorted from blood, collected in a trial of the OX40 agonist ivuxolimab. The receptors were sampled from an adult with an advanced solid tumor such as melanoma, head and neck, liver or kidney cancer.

The CDR3 coding sequence is TGTGCCAGCAGTTCCGGGGGATCGAGGTCTAACACTGAAGCTTTCTTT. This gives the protein CASSSGGSRSNTEAFF. The chain uses TRBV28 and TRBJ1-1; the D gene is possibly TRBD1 (5 bases). The ends were cut back, 4 bases at V and 2 bases at J, with 17 bases in the middle. The germline V gene encodes CDR1 MDHEN and CDR2 SYDVKM. The CDR3 spans 16 residues.

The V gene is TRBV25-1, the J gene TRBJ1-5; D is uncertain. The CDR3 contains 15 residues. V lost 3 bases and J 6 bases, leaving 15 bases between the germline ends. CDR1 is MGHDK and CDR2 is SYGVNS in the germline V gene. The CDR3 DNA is TGTGCCAGCAGTGACCAAAACTCTCTTGGTCAGCCCCAGCATTTT. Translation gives CASSDQNSLGQPQHF.

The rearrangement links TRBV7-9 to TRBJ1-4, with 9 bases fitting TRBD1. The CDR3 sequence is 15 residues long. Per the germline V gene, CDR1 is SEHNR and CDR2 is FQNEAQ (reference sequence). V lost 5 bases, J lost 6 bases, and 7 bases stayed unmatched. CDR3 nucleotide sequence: TGTGCCAGCAGCCGAGGGGGACAGGGAGATGAAAAACTGTTTTTT. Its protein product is CASSRGGQGDEKLFF. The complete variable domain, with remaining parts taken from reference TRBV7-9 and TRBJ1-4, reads DTGVSQNPRHKITKRGQNVTFRCDPISEHNRLYWYRQTLGQGPEFLTYFQNEAQLEKSRLLSDRFSAERPKGSFSTLEIQRTEQGDSAMYLCASSRGGQGDEKLFFGSGTQLSVL.

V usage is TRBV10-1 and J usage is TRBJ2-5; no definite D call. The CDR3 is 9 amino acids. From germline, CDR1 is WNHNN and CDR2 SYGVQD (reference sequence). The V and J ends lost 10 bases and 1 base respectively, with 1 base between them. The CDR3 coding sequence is TGCGCCACCCAAGAGACCCAGTACTTC. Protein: CATQETQYF.

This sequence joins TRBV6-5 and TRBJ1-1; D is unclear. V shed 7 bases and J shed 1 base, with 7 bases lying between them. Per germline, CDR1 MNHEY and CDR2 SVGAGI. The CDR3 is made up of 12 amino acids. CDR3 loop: CASTATNTEAFF. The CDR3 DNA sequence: TGTGCCAGCACCGCAACGAACACTGAAGCTTTCTTT.

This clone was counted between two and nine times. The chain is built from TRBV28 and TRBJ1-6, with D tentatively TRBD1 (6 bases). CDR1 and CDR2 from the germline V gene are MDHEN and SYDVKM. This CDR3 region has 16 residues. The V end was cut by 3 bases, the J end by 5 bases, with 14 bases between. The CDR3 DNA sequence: TGTGCCAGCAGTTTGGGAGGGGGTCGGGATAATTCACCCCTCCACTTT. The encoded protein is CASSLGGGRDNSPLHF.

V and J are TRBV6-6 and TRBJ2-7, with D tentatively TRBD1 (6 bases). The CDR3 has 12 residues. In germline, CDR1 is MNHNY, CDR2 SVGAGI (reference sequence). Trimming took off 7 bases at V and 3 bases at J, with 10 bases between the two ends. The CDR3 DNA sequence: TGTGCCAGCATGGACAGCTACTACGAGCAGTACTTC. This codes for CASMDSYYEQYF.

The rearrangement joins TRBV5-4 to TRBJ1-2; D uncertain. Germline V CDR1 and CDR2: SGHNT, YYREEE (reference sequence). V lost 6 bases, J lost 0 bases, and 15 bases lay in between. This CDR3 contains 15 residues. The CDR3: CASNPNRGTNYGYTF. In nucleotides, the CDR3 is TGTGCCAGCAACCCTAACCGGGGTACTAACTATGGCTACACCTTC.

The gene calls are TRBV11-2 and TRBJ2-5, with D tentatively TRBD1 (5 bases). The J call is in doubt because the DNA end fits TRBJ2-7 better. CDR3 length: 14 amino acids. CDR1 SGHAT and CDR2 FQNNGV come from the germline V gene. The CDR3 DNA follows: TGTGCCAGCAAATGGTTTGACAGCTCCTACGAGCAGTACTTC. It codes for CASKWFDSSYEQYF.

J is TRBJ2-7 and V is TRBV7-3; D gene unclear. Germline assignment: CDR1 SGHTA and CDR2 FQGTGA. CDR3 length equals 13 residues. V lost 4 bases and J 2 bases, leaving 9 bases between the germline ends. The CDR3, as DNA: TGTGCCAGCAGCTCCACTTCAACCTACGAGCAGTACTTC. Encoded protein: CASSSTSTYEQYF.

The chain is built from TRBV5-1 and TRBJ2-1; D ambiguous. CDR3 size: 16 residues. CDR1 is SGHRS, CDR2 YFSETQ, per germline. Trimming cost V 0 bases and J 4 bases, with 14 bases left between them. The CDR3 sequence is CASSLELQAAYNEQFF. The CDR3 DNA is TGCGCCAGCAGCTTGGAACTGCAGGCCGCATACAATGAGCAGTTCTTC.

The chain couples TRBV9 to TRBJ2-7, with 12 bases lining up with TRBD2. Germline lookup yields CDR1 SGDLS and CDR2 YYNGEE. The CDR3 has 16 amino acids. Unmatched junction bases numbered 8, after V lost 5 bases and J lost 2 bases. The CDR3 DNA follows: TGTGCCAGCAGTGCCAACCTAGCGGGAGGGCCCTACGAGCAGTACTTC. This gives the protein CASSANLAGGPYEQYF.

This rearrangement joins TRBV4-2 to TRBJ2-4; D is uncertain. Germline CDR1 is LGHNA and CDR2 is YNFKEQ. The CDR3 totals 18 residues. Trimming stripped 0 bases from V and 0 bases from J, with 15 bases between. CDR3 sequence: CASSQDRSNTLAKNIQYF. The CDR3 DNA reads TGTGCCAGCAGCCAAGATCGGAGTAATACTCTAGCCAAAAACATTCAGTACTTC.

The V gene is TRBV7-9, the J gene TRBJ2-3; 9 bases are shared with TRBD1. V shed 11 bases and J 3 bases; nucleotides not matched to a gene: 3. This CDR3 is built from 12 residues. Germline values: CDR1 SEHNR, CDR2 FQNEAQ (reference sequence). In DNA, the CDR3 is TGTGCCCAACAGGGGGCGACAGATACGCAGTATTTT. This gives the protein CAQQGATDTQYF.